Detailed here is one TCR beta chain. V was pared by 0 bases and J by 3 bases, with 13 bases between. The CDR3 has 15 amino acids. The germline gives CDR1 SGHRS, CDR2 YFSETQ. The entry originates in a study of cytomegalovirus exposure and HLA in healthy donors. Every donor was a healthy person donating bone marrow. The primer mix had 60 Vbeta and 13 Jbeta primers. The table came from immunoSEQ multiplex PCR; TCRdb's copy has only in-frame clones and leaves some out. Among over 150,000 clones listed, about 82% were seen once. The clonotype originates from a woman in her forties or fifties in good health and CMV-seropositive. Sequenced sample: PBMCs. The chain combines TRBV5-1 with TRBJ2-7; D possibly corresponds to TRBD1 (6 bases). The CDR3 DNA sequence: TGCGCCAGCAGCTTGGAAGGGGGTAACGGCTACGAGCAGTACTTC. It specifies CASSLEGGNGYEQYF.